The sequence of this TCR beta chain was determined in a study of long-term antiretroviral therapy in people with HIV. The CDR3 spans 11 residues. The germline V gene has CDR1 SGHNT and CDR2 YYREEE (reference sequence). Trimming at V came to 5 bases and at J to 13 bases, leaving 6 bases not matched to a gene. About this clone itself: As yet, its antigen is unknown.

There was at least one pre-ART PBMC sample for each donor, plus at least two post-ART PBMC samples. Broader study findings: Clones showing expansion before ART dominated the repertoire at all time points. Information pertaining to ART adherence, viral resistance or therapeutic modifications was not obtained.

Run at survey level, the immunoSEQ assay was version v3.0. The assay was immunoSEQ multiplex PCR, and TCRdb's table has in-frame clones only and misses some. Found here are more than 30,000 clones, about four fifths of them singletons; the top ten hold 7.9%. This receptor was taken from a man aged 18 to 30 with HIV. The starting material was unsorted PBMCs, obtained 0.4 years before starting antiretroviral therapy. This rearrangement joins TRBV5-4 to TRBJ2-1; the match to TRBD2 covers 7 bases. Written as DNA, the CDR3 is TGTGCCAGCAGAGGCGGGGGAAATCAGTTCTTC. This translates into CASRGGGNQFF.